The T cell receptor (beta chain) under discussion was sequenced for a study of blood T cell repertoires in COVID-19 (dated by TCRdb to between 2020 and 2021). About the full investigation: Collaborator samples came from the United States, Italy and Spain and covered acute and convalescent phases of COVID-19. The material from the prospective study consisted of cDNA or gDNA derived from T cells, B-cell-depleted T cells, or PBMCs. Subjects who had been exposed to COVID-19, were actively infected with it, or had recovered from it provided the deeply sampled blood TCRbeta repertoires that made up the dataset. A freely available public database, intended as a resource for researchers studying the immune response to SARS-CoV-2, is where the repertoires were released. The samples were drawn from the first 160 participants of the ongoing ImmuneRACE study and from over 950 subjects provided by 6 global collaborators. A de-identified subject ID, COVID-19 status, age in years and sex were almost always included in the sample metadata. HLA class I and class II types, where available, came from metadata supplied by the sample provider rather than from assay-based typing.

What the authors observed across the whole study: Clinical and demographic metadata were provided uncurated, with the amount varying by source and participant.

The CDR1 and CDR2 encoded by the germline V gene are LGHNA and YSLEER. The CDR3 contains 14 residues, cysteine and phenylalanine counted. The sequence is cut down to CDR3 DNA, 42 bases in frame from base 1. For this chain, trimming is 2 bases at the V end and 4 bases at the J end, and the number of junction bases without a gene match is 4. Collaborating institutions collected whole blood in K2EDTA tubes following their own protocols. For TCRbeta analysis, collaborator samples were shipped as frozen whole blood, as isolated PBMCs, or as DNA extracted from either sample type. TCRbeta CDR3 regions were amplified from genomic DNA by means of the immunoSEQ Assay, a bias-controlled multiplex PCR. The source study handled its data this way. The number of nucleated cells in each sample was estimated from the amplification of reference gene primers within the assay. To quantify the absolute abundance of each unique TCRbeta CDR3 rearrangement, sequence reads were collapsed and filtered. For each sample, productive Simpson clonality was calculated as the square root of Simpson's diversity index over productive rearrangements. This is the immuneACCESS table as TCRdb keeps it, with only in-frame sequences that have V and J called. A part of the clones is gone; compared with another copy, unresolved V genes explain less than half, and the rest is unexplained. V, J and clone size were drawn from that table, and D and trimming were deduced from the DNA. This sample is represented by around 78,000 clones; roughly 85% of them were singletons. Roughly 46% of the sample is in the top ten clones.

Worth noting for this clone: What antigen it recognizes has not been identified. No qualities accompany the bases; no much larger clone lies one base away.

The sequenced material came from peripheral blood. This receptor was obtained from a human donor in a cohort sampled during active COVID-19. The sequence is built from TRBV4-3 and TRBJ1-2, and TRBD1 matches 7 of the central bases. CDR3 sequence: CASSQLTGSYGYTF. The sequenced DNA is TGCGCCAGCAGCCAATTGACAGGGAGCTATGGCTACACCTTC.